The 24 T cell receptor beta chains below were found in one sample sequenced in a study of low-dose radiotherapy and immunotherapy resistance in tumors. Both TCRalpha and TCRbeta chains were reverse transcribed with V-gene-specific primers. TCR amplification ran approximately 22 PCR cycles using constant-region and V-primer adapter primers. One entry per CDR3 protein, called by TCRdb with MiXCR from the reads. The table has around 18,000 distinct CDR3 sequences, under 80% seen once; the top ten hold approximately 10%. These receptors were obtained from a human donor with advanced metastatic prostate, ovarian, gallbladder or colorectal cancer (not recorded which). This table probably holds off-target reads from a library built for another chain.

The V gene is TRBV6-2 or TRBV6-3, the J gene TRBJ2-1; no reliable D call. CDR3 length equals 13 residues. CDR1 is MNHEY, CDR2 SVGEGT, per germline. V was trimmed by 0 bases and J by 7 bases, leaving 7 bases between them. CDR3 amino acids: CASSYSAENEQFF. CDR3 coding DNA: TGTGCCAGCAGTTACTCTGCAGAGAATGAGCAGTTCTTC.

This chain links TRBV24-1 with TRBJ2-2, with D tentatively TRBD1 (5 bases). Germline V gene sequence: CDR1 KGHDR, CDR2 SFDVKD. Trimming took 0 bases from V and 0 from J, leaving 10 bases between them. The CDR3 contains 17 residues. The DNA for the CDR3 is TGTGCCACCAGTGATTTGCTGGCAGGGCCGAACACCGGGGAGCTGTTTTTT. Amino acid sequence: CATSDLLAGPNTGELFF.

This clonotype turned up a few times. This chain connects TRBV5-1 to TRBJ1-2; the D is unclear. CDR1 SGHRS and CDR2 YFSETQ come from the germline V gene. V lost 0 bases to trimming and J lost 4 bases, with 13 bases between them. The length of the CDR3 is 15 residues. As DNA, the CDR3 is TGCGCCAGCAGCTTGGGAGGCGACTCGAGCTATGGCTACACCTTC. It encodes CASSLGGDSSYGYTF.

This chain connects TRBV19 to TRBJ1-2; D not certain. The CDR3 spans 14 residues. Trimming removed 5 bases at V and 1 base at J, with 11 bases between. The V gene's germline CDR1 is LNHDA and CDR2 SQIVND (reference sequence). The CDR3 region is CASSFRTDNYGYTF. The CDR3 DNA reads TGTGCCAGTAGTTTCCGGACGGATAACTATGGCTACACCTTC.

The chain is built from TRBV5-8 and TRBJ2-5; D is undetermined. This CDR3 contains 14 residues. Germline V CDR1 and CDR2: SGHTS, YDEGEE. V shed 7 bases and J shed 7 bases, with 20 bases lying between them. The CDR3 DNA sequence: TGTGCCAGCGCCGGAACGGGCAGGTCCGGGACCCAGTACTTC. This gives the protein CASAGTGRSGTQYF.

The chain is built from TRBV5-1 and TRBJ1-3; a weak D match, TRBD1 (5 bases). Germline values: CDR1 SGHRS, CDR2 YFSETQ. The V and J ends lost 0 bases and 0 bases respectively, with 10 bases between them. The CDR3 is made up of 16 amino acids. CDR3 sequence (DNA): TGCGCCAGCAGCTTGGGGGACGGCAACTCTGGAAACACCATATATTTT. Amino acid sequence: CASSLGDGNSGNTIYF.

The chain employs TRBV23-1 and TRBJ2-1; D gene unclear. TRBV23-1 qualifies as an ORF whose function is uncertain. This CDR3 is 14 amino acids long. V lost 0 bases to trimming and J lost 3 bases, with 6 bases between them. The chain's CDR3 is CASSQSPVYNEQFF. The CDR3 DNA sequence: TGCGCCAGCAGTCAATCTCCGGTCTACAATGAGCAGTTCTTC.

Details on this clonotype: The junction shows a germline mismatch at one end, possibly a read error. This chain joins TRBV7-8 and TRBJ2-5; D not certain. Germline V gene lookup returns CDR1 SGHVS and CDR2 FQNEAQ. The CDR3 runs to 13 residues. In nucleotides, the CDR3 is TGTGCCAGCAGCTTAAGATCACAAGTGACCCAGTACTTC. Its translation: CASSLRSQVTQYF.

The CDR3 coding sequence is TGTGCCAGCAGCTTACCCGGGGGGGGGAACACTGAAGCTTTCTTT. Translating gives CASSLPGGGNTEAFF. V gene TRBV27 combines with J gene TRBJ1-1, with D possibly being TRBD1 (5 bases). This CDR3 has 15 residues. V was pared by 6 bases and J by 1 base, with 15 bases between. Per germline, CDR1 MNHEY and CDR2 SMNVEV (reference sequence).

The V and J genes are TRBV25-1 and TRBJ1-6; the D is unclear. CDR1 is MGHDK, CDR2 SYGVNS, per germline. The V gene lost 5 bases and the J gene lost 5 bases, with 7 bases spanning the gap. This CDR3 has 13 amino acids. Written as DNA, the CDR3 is TGTGCCAGCAGTCCGGCAGATAATTCACCCCTCCACTTT. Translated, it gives CASSPADNSPLHF.

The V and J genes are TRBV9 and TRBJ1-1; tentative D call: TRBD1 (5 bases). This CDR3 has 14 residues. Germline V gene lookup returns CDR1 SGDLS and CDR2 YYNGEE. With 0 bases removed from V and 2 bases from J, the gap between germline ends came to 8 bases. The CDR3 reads CASSVGQINTEAFF. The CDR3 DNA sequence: TGTGCCAGCAGCGTAGGACAGATTAACACTGAAGCTTTCTTT.

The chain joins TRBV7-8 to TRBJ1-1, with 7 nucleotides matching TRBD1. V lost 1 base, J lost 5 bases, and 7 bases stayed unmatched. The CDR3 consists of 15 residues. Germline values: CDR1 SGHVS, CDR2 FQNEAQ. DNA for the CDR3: TGTGCCAGCAGCTTAGGGCAGGGGGATTCGACTGAAGCTTTCTTT. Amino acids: CASSLGQGDSTEAFF.

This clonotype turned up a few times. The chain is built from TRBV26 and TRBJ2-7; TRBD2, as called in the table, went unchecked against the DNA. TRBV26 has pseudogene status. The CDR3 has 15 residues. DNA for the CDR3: TGTGCCAGCAGGCTAGCGGGAGGGATCTCCTACGAGCAGTACTTC. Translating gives CASRLAGGISYEQYF.

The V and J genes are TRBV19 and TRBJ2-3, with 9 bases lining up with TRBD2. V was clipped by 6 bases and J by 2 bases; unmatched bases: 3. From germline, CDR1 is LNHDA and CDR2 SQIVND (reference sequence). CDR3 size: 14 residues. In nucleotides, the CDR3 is TGTGCCAGTAGGCTAGCGGGGACCACAGATACGCAGTATTTT. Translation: CASRLAGTTDTQYF.

Here the CDR3 DNA reads TGCAGTGCTAGTCGTCTAGCGGACTACAATGAGCAGTTCTTC. Its translation: CSASRLADYNEQFF. The V gene is TRBV20-1, the J gene TRBJ2-1; 7 nucleotides agree with TRBD2. Germline-derived CDR1 and CDR2 are DFQATT and SNEGSKA (reference sequence). Unmatched junction bases numbered 5, after V lost 3 bases and J lost 3 bases. The CDR3 has 14 residues.

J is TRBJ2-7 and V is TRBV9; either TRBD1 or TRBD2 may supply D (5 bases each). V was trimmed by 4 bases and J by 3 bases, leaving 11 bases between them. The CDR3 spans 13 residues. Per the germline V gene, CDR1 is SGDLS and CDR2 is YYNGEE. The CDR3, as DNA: TGTGCCAGCAGCCCGCCGAGGGGCTACGAGCAGTACTTC. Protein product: CASSPPRGYEQYF.

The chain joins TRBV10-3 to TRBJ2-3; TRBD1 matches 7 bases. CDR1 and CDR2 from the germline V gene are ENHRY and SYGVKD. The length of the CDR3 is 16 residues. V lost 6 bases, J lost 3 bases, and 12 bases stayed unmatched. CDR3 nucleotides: TGTGCCATCAGCGGACAGGAACGGTTTGGTACAGATACGCAGTATTTT. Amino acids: CAISGQERFGTDTQYF.

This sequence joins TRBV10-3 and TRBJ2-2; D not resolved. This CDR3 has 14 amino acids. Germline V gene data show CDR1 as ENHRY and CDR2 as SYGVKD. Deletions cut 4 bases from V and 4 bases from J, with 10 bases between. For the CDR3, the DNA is TGTGCCATCAGTGTGAACAGCGCCACCGGGGAGCTGTTTTTT. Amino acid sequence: CAISVNSATGELFF.

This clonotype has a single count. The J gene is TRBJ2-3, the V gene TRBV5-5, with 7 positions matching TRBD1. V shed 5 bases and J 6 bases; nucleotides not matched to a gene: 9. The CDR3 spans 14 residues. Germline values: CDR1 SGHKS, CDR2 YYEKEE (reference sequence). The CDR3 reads CASSQGQMRDTQYF. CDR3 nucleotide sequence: TGTGCCAGCAGTCAGGGACAGATGAGGGATACGCAGTATTTT.

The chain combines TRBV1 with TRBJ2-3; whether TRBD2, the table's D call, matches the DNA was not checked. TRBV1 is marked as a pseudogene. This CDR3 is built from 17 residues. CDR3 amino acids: CASSQDLPGEVTDTQYF. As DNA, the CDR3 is TGCGCCAGCAGCCAAGATCTGCCGGGGGAGGTCACAGATACGCAGTATTTT.

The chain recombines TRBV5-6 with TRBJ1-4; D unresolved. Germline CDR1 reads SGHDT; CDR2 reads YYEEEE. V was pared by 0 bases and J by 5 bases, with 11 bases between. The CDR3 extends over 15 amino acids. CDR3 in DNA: TGTGCCAGCAGCTTGGTCAGAGCGTCGAATGAAAAACTGTTTTTT. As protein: CASSLVRASNEKLFF.

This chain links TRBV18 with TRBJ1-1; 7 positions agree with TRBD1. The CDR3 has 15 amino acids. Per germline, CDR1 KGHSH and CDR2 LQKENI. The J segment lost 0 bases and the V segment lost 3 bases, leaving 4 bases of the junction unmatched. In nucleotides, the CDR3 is TGTGCCAGCTCACCGGGGGGACAGATGAACACTGAAGCTTTCTTT. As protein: CASSPGGQMNTEAFF.

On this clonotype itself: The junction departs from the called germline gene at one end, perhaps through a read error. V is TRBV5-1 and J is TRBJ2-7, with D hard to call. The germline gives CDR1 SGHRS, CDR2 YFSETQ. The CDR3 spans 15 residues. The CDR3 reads CASSSIWTGSYEQYF. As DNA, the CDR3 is TGTGCCAGCAGCTCCATTTGGACGGGTTCCTACGAGCAGTACTTC.

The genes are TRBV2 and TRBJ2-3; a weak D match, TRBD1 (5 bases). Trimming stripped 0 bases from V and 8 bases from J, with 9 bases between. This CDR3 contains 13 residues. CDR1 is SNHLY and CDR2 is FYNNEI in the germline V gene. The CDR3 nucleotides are TGTGCCAGCAGTGAAGCCAGGGCCGCTACGCAGTATTTT. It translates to CASSEARAATQYF.